This TCR beta chain was sequenced for a study of T cell responses to AZD1222 COVID-19 vaccine. Whole-study findings and limits: Increased Spike-specific TCR breadth and depth were observed after two AZD1222 doses. Regions left unmutated in variants are reportedly the target of nearly half of spike-specific TCRs. The donors showed a predominance of white British ancestry and of females, with possible underestimation of clonal diversity.

Pooled samples include second doses given at about 4 or 12 weeks. Concerning this clone itself: The antigen is unknown.

V was pared by 5 bases and J by 7 bases, with 6 bases of the junction left unmatched. CDR1 is SEHNR, CDR2 FQNEAQ, per germline (reference sequence). The CDR3 has 16 residues. Clones were sequenced by immunoSEQ multiplex PCR, and TCRdb holds only the in-frame ones, with some missing. This table holds tens of thousands of clones, 85% to 90% found once. Sequences were derived from peripheral blood, sampled 28 days after the second AZD1222 dose. The chain links TRBV7-9 to TRBJ2-1, with TRBD2 identical over 15 bases. This TCR derives from an adult who received the AZD1222 COVID-19 vaccine. The CDR3 loop reads CASSPRGTSGRNEQFF. CDR3 sequence (DNA): TGTGCCAGCAGCCCCCGGGGGACTAGCGGGAGGAATGAGCAGTTCTTC.